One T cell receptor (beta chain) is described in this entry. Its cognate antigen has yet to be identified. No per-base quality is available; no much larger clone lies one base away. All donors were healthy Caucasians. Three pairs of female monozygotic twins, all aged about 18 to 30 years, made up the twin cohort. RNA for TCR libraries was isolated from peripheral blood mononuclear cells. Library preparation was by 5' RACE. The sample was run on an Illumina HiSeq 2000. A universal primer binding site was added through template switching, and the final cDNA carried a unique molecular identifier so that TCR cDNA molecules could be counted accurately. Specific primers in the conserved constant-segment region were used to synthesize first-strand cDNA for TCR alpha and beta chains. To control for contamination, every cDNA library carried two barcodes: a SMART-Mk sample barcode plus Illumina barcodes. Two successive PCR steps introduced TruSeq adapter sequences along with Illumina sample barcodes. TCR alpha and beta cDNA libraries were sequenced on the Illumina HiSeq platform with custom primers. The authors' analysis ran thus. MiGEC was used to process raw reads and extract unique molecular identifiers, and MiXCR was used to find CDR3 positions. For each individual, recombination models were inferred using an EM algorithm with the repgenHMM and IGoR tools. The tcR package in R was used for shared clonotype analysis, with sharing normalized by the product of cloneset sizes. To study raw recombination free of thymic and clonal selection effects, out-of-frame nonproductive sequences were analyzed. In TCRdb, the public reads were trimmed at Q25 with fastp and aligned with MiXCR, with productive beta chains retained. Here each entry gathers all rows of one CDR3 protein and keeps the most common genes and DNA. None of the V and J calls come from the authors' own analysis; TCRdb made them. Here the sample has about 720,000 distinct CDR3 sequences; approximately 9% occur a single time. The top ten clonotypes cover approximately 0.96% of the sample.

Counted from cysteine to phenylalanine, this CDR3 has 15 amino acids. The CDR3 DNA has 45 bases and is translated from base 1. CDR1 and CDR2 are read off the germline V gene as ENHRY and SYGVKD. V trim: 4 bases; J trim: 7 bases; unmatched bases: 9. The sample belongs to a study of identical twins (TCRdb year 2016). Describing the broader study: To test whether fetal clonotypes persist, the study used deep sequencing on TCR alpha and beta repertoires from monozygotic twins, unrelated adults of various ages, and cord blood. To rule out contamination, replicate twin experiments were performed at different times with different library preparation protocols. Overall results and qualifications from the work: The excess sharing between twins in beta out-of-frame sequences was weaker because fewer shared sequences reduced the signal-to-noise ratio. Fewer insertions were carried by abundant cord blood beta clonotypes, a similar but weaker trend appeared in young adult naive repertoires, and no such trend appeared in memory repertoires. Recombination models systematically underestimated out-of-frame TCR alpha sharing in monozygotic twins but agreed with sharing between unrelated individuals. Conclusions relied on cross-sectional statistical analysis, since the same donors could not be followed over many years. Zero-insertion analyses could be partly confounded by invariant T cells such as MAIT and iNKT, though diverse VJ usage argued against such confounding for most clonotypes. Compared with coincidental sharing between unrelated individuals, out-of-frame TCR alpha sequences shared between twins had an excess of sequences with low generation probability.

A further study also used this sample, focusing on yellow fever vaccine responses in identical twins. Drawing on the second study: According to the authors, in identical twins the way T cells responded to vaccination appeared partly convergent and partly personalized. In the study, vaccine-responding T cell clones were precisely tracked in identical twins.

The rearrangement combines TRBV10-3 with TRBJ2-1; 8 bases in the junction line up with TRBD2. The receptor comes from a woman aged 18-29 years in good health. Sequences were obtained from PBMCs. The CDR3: CAISGLNSGENEQFF. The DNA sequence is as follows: TGTGCCATCAGTGGGCTGAATAGCGGGGAAAATGAGCAGTTCTTC.